The 7 T cell receptor beta chains below were found in one sample sequenced in a study of T cells in Graves' hyperthyroidism and ophthalmopathy. Amplification of TCR beta CDR3 regions was performed using RNA transcripts as template. The HTBI primer set served for first-round RT-PCR of the TCR CDR3. TCRdb ran MiXCR on the multiplex PCR reads and lists one entry per CDR3 protein. The repertoire has hundreds of thousands of distinct CDR3 sequences, more than 30% of them found once; the top ten carry 8% to 9%. Specimen: blood. These receptors originate from a man aged 18 to 35 with Graves' hyperthyroidism.

This rearrangement joins TRBV13 to TRBJ1-1; D might be TRBD1 (5 bases). The V end lost 3 bases, the J end lost 3 bases, and 14 bases lay between the germline ends. From germline, CDR1 is PRHDT and CDR2 FYEKMQ (reference sequence). The CDR3 contains 15 residues. In DNA, the CDR3 is TGTGCCAGCAGCTTCGGAGGGGTACGGTACACTGAAGCTTTCTTT. Translated, it gives CASSFGGVRYTEAFF.

This rearrangement joins TRBV6-2 or TRBV6-3 to TRBJ2-7; 14 nucleotides align to TRBD2. CDR1 and CDR2 (germline): MNHEY, SVGEGT. The CDR3 is 16 amino acids. The J segment lost 7 bases and the V segment lost 0 bases, leaving 5 bases of the junction unmatched. The CDR3 loop reads CASSYSRLAGGQEQYF. DNA of the CDR3: TGTGCCAGCAGTTACTCACGACTAGCGGGAGGGCAAGAGCAGTACTTC.

The chain has TRBV12-3 or TRBV12-4 and TRBJ1-5; D possibly corresponds to TRBD1 (6 bases). CDR3 length: 13 amino acids. Deletions cut 6 bases from V and 4 bases from J, with 10 bases between. DNA for the CDR3: TGTGCCAGCAGCCGGGACATTAATCAGCCCCAGCATTTT. Its protein is CASSRDINQPQHF.

This clonotype was detected ten times or more. CDR3 nucleotides: TGCAGCGTTGAAGATAAGGCGGGGCAGCCCGAGCAGTACTTC. The encoded protein is CSVEDKAGQPEQYF. V is TRBV29-1 and J is TRBJ2-7; perhaps TRBD2 as D (6 bases). CDR3 size: 14 residues. V was cut by 0 bases and J by 6 bases, with 15 bases left in between. Germline CDR1 and CDR2: SQVTM and ANQGSEA.

The chain is built from TRBV6-5 and TRBJ2-7; D possibly corresponds to TRBD2 (6 bases). The CDR3 length is 14 residues. The germline V gene encodes CDR1 MNHEY and CDR2 SVGAGI. Trimming removed 5 bases from V and 1 base from J, with 12 bases in between. The CDR3 region is CASSPTSPSYEQYF. CDR3 bases: TGTGCCAGCAGTCCCACTAGCCCTTCCTACGAGCAGTACTTC.

This clonotype came up a few times. The CDR3 region has the DNA TGTGCCAGCAGTTATCAGTGGACTAGCGGACTCCAAGAGACCCAGTACTTC. Amino acids: CASSYQWTSGLQETQYF. The chain is built from TRBV6-5 and TRBJ2-5; TRBD2 matches 10 bases. Germline V gene data show CDR1 as MNHEY and CDR2 as SVGAGI. The junction had 8 bases not matched to a gene; V was cut back by 3 bases and J by 1 base. The CDR3 has 17 amino acids.

This chain links TRBV15 with TRBJ2-7, with D possibly being TRBD1 (6 bases). V lost 3 bases to trimming and J lost 4 bases, with 13 bases between them. The CDR3 length is 14 residues. Germline loops: CDR1 LNHNV, CDR2 YYDKDF (reference sequence). CDR3 coding DNA: TGTGCCACCAGCAGCCAGGGACACCCTTACGAGCAGTACTTC. This encodes CATSSQGHPYEQYF.